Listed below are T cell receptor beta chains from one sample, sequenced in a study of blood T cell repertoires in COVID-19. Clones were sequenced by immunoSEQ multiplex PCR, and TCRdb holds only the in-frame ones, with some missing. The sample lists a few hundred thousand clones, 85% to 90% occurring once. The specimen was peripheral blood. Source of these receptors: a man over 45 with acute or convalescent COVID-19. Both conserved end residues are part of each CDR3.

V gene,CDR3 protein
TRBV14,CASSQEYRGLLETQYF
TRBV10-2,CASSDTTGVSYGYTF
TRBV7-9,CASSNDRRQNYGYTF
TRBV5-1,CASSSGEFSLNTEAFF
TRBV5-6,CASSLRGTKETQYF
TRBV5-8,CASSPGAGTTNEKLFF
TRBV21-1,CASSPPGHTTEEYF
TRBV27,CASSFSGPETQYF
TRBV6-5,CASRDNYEQYF
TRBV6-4,CASSDWEGTPVNSNQPQHF
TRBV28,CASSLSAGVSGNTIYF
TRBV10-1,CASSESGRGYAYEQYF
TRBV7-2,CASSLVGGERSPLHF
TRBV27,CASRPSTGGNTIYF
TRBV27,CASSFTLRTGSYEQYF
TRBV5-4,CASSFPIRTGRNYGYTF
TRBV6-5,CASKDNISPLHF
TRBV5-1,CASTGGASIQETQYF
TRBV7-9,CASSQRQPRELFF
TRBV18,CASSPVPGVDTEAFF
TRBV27,CASSGLRGFAGADTQYF
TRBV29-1,CSVGWLAGGYNEQFF
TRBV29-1,CSVGTGAQYATNEKLFF
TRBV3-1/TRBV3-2,CASSQMGTSGVDTQYF
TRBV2,CASNRQGGQPQHF
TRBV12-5,CASGNRIRGIYF
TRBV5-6,CASSQGQMNTEAFF
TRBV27,CASSPTRSRDGYTF